What follows describes a single T cell receptor beta chain. The antigen remains undetermined. J gave up 0 bases and V 6 bases, and 5 bases lay outside the gene matches. The CDR3 is 16 residues long. The data derive from a study of T-cell memory formation after mild COVID-19. The wider study: In these data, TCR clusters were largely donor specific. Study outcomes and limitations: Clones shrinking from day 15 to 85 showed even CD4/CD8 mixes; later expanders tilted CD4+.

TCRdb processed the 5' RACE reads anew with MiXCR; each CDR3 protein has one entry. This sample has 50,000 or so distinct CDR3 sequences; over 8.5% occur once, and the top ten carry 12%. Sequencing was done on a sample of PBMCs or a T cell subset sorted from them (not recorded which). This receptor was obtained from an adult woman who had mild COVID-19 (a few samples of this study predate the infection). Cell type and time point are not known. V is TRBV12-3 or TRBV12-4 and J is TRBJ2-6; TRBD1 aligns across 7 bases. The CDR3 bases are TGTGCCAGCAGAGGGACAGCCAGCTCTGGGGCCAACGTCCTGACTTTC. Translating gives CASRGTASSGANVLTF.